One and the same sample provided the 22 T cell receptor beta chains below, sequenced in a study of CD8 T cells in Susac syndrome. The authors reverse transcribed about 0.45 to 1 ug RNA with random hexamers. TCRdb reprocessed the immunoSEQ multiplex PCR reads with MiXCR, giving one entry per CDR3 protein. The sample includes some 90,000 distinct CDR3 sequences, over 80% seen only once; the top ten take 0.32%. Source material: CD8+ T cells from PBMCs. The receptor set was obtained from a human donor in good health.

The chain uses TRBV7-2 and TRBJ1-2; D is possibly TRBD1 (5 bases). This CDR3 spans 12 amino acids. Germline lookup yields CDR1 SGHTA and CDR2 FQGNSA. Trimming left V 2 bases short and J 8 bases short, with 9 bases between. CDR3 loop: CASSLRGMGYTF. CDR3 nucleotides: TGTGCCAGCAGCTTAAGGGGAATGGGCTACACCTTC.

The chain employs TRBV30 and TRBJ1-1; D uncertain. CDR3 size: 12 residues. V dropped 2 bases and J dropped 5 bases, with 9 bases sitting between them. Germline CDR1 and CDR2: GTSNPN and SVGIG (reference sequence). The CDR3 sequence: CAWSPGGTEAFF. The CDR3 region has the DNA TGTGCCTGGAGTCCTGGCGGGACTGAAGCTTTCTTT.

The V call is TRBV6-5, the J call TRBJ2-5, with 10 bases fitting TRBD1. The J segment lost 1 base and the V segment lost 5 bases, leaving 4 bases of the junction unmatched. The germline gives CDR1 MNHEY, CDR2 SVGAGI. This CDR3 spans 15 amino acids. The chain's CDR3 is CASSQGQGIQETQYF. The CDR3 region has the DNA TGTGCCAGCAGTCAGGGACAGGGGATCCAAGAGACCCAGTACTTC.

CDR3 nucleotide sequence: TGTGCCAGCAGCTTAGGTCGGTCGCAGCCCCAGCATTTT. Translated, it gives CASSLGRSQPQHF. J is TRBJ1-5 and V is TRBV7-8; D unclear. The CDR3 is made up of 13 amino acids. The V and J ends lost 1 base and 7 bases respectively, with 8 bases between them. Germline loops: CDR1 SGHVS, CDR2 FQNEAQ.

The chain is built from TRBV6-1 and TRBJ1-1; D unclear. CDR3 length: 16 amino acids. The germline gives CDR1 MNHNS, CDR2 SASEGT. V lost 1 base to trimming and J lost 0 bases, with 12 bases between them. Here the CDR3 DNA reads TGTGCCAGCAGTGAAGAGTGGGATAACATGAACACTGAAGCTTTCTTT. Translated, it gives CASSEEWDNMNTEAFF.

This clonotype was detected only a few times. This sequence joins TRBV29-1 and TRBJ2-7, with 9 positions matching TRBD1. V lost 3 bases and J lost 4; bases outside the gene matches: 1. This CDR3 has 12 amino acids. CDR1 and CDR2 from the germline V gene are SQVTM and ANQGSEA. CDR3 in amino acids: CSVEGTGYEQYF. DNA of the CDR3: TGCAGCGTTGAGGGGACAGGGTACGAGCAGTACTTC.

The chain uses TRBV23-1 and TRBJ2-5; 7 bases are a match to TRBD1. TRBV23-1 is reported as an ORF; its role is uncertain. V lost 3 bases to trimming and J lost 5 bases; unmatched junction nucleotides: 12. This CDR3 is 16 amino acids long. The CDR3 DNA reads as TGCGCCAGCAGTCACCTTAGACAGGCCAGGGGGGAGACCCAGTACTTC. Translated, it gives CASSHLRQARGETQYF.

This chain joins TRBV5-6 and TRBJ2-7; TRBD2 agrees at 8 bases. Trimming at V came to 4 bases and at J to 4 bases, leaving 7 bases not matched to a gene. There are 14 residues in the CDR3. Germline-derived CDR1 and CDR2 are SGHDT and YYEEEE. In DNA, the CDR3 is TGTGCCAGCAGCCCGGGAGGGGCGGTGTACGAGCAGTACTTC. It is translated as CASSPGGAVYEQYF.

The rearrangement uses TRBV27 and TRBJ2-3; 10 bases line up with TRBD1. CDR3 length equals 16 residues. V lost 4 bases, J lost 1 base, and 5 bases stayed unmatched. Germline loops: CDR1 MNHEY, CDR2 SMNVEV (reference sequence). In DNA form, the CDR3 reads TGTGCCAGCAGTTCATTGGGGACAGGGGGCACAGATACGCAGTATTTT. Its translation is CASSSLGTGGTDTQYF.

The chain carries TRBV20-1 and TRBJ1-1; 8 bases fit TRBD1. V trimming: 3 bases; J trimming: 4 bases; junction bases outside the gene matches: 4. The CDR3 spans 13 residues. Germline lookup yields CDR1 DFQATT and CDR2 SNEGSKA (reference sequence). This CDR3 reads CSARDRAGTEAFF. The CDR3 nucleotides read TGCAGTGCTAGGGACAGGGCGGGCACTGAAGCTTTCTTT.

The chain recombines TRBV5-1 with TRBJ2-3, with D possibly TRBD1 on 7 matching bases. V shed 2 bases and J shed 0 bases, with 19 bases lying between them. CDR1 and CDR2 from the germline V gene are SGHRS and YFSETQ. The CDR3 has 18 residues. In DNA, the CDR3 is TGCGCCAGCAGCTTTTCATGGACGACAGGGACTAGCACAGATACGCAGTATTTT. Its protein product is CASSFSWTTGTSTDTQYF.

The rearrangement joins TRBV9 to TRBJ2-5; the D is unclear. The CDR3 loop spans 16 amino acids. Germline V gene data show CDR1 as SGDLS and CDR2 as YYNGEE. The V and J ends lost 0 bases and 5 bases respectively, with 17 bases between them. CDR3 sequence reads: CASSVAGRAITETQYF. Here the CDR3 DNA reads TGTGCCAGCAGCGTAGCAGGTCGGGCGATAACGGAGACCCAGTACTTC.

The chain combines TRBV29-1 with TRBJ1-2; 9 nucleotides align to TRBD1. This CDR3 has 15 amino acids. Germline CDR1 SQVTM, CDR2 ANQGSEA. Trimming at V came to 4 bases and at J to 5 bases, leaving 11 bases not matched to a gene. The CDR3 protein is CSVAPTGGQKYGYTF. The CDR3 region has the DNA TGCAGCGTTGCTCCGACAGGGGGTCAAAAGTATGGCTACACCTTC. Using reference TRBV29-1 and TRBJ1-2 for the parts outside the CDR3, the full variable domain is SAVISQKPSRDICQRGTSLTIQCQVDSQVTMMFWYRQQPGQSLTLIATANQGSEATYESGFVIDKFPISRPNLTFSTLTVSNMSPEDSSIYLCSVAPTGGQKYGYTFGSGTRLTVV.

The chain uses TRBV7-8 and TRBJ1-6; the D is unclear. Trimming took 1 base from V and 9 from J, leaving 10 bases between them. CDR3 length equals 14 residues. Germline V CDR1 and CDR2: SGHVS, FQNEAQ. The CDR3 here is CASSLGFGRSPLHF. As DNA, the CDR3 is TGTGCCAGCAGCTTAGGGTTCGGCCGTTCACCCCTCCACTTT. The whole variable domain, remainder taken from reference TRBV7-8 and TRBJ1-6, is GAGVSQSPRYKVAKRGQDVALRCDPISGHVSLFWYQQALGQGPEFLTYFQNEAQLDKSGLPSDRFFAERPEGSVSTLKIQRTQQEDSAVYLCASSLGFGRSPLHFGNGTRLTVT.

The rearrangement uses TRBV5-1 and TRBJ2-3; D unclear. The V end was cut by 6 bases, the J end by 4 bases, with 21 bases between. CDR3 length: 16 residues. Germline V CDR1 and CDR2: SGHRS, YFSETQ. The CDR3 DNA follows: TGCGCCAGCACGCCCCAGGAGAGGCCTTTGGCAGATACGCAGTATTTT. It yields the protein CASTPQERPLADTQYF.

This chain connects TRBV7-8 to TRBJ2-7, with D perhaps TRBD1 (6 bases). The CDR3 loop spans 15 amino acids. Looked up from germline, CDR1 is SGHVS and CDR2 is FQNEAQ. With 3 bases removed from V and 3 bases from J, the gap between germline ends came to 15 bases. The CDR3 DNA reads TGTGCCAGCAGCTTGGTGGGGACAACAGACTACGAGCAGTACTTC. Translating it yields CASSLVGTTDYEQYF.

The V and J genes are TRBV6-2 or TRBV6-3 and TRBJ1-1; D call uncertain. CDR3 length: 12 amino acids. The germline CDR1 and CDR2 sequences are MNHEY and SVGEGT. V gave up 4 bases and J gave up 1 base, with 4 bases separating them. CDR3 coding DNA: TGTGCCAGCAGTTGGGGGAACACTGAAGCTTTCTTT. It yields the protein CASSWGNTEAFF.

This clonotype was seen more than once but under ten times. The chain is built from TRBV9 and TRBJ2-7; perhaps TRBD1 as D (7 bases). This CDR3 contains 14 residues. V lost 4 bases and J 7 bases, leaving 18 bases between the germline ends. Germline V CDR1 and CDR2: SGDLS, YYNGEE. The CDR3 DNA follows: TGTGCCAGCAGCCCGCGGGACAGCGGCCGAGAGCAGTACTTC. Protein product: CASSPRDSGREQYF.

The genes are TRBV30 and TRBJ1-5, with D unclear. Germline values: CDR1 GTSNPN, CDR2 SVGIG (reference sequence). This CDR3 has 15 amino acids. Deletions cut 3 bases from V and 2 bases from J, with 14 bases between. CDR3 loop: CAWRPGNRGNQPQHF. The CDR3 DNA reads TGTGCCTGGAGACCTGGTAATCGGGGCAATCAGCCCCAGCATTTT.

CDR3 loop: CASSPMTGVNTEAFF. Written as DNA, the CDR3 is TGTGCCAGCAGCCCTATGACAGGGGTGAACACTGAAGCTTTCTTT. The V and J genes are TRBV14 and TRBJ1-1; 8 bases fit TRBD1. The germline CDR1 and CDR2 sequences are SGHDN and FVKESK. This CDR3 has 15 residues. V lost 4 bases to trimming and J lost 0 bases; unmatched junction nucleotides: 4.

J is TRBJ2-6 and V is TRBV5-1, with 8 bases lining up with TRBD2. Germline V gene data show CDR1 as SGHRS and CDR2 as YFSETQ. The V and J ends lost 2 bases and 0 bases, in that order; junction bases with no gene match: 7. This CDR3 contains 18 residues. Here the CDR3 DNA reads TGCGCCAGCAGCTTTAGCGGGACTCCACACTCTGGGGCCAACGTCCTGACTTTC. Translated: CASSFSGTPHSGANVLTF. The complete variable domain, with remaining parts taken from reference TRBV5-1 and TRBJ2-6, reads KAGVTQTPRYLIKTRGQQVTLSCSPISGHRSVSWYQQTPGQGLQFLFEYFSETQRNKGNFPGRFSGRQFSNSRSEMNVSTLELGDSALYLCASSFSGTPHSGANVLTFGAGSRLTVL.

The chain employs TRBV3-1 and TRBJ2-2, with unresolved D. Per the germline V gene, CDR1 is LGHDT and CDR2 is YNNKEL (reference sequence). The length of the CDR3 is 12 residues. V lost 1 base to trimming and J lost 8 bases, with 5 bases between them. CDR3 nucleotide sequence: TGTGCCAGCAGCCAAGTTTCGGGGGAGCTGTTTTTT. This encodes CASSQVSGELFF.